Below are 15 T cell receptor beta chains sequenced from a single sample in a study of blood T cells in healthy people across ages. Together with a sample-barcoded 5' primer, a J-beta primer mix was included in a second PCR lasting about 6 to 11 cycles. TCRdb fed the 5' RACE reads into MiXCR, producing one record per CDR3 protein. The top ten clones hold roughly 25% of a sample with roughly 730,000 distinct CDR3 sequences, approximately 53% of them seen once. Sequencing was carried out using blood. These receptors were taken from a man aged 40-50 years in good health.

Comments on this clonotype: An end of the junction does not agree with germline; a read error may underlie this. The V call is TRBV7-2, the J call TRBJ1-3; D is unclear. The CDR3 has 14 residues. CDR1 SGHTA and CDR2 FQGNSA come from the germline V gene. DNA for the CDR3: TGTGCCAGCGGCTTAAGGTCGGGCGGAAACACCATATATTTT. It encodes CASGLRSGGNTIYF.

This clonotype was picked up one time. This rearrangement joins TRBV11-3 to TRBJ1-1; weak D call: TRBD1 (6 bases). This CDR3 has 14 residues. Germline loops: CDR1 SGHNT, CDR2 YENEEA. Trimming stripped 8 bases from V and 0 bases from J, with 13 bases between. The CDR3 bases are TGTGCCAGCTCCCGGACAGACTTGAACACTGAAGCTTTCTTT. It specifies CASSRTDLNTEAFF.

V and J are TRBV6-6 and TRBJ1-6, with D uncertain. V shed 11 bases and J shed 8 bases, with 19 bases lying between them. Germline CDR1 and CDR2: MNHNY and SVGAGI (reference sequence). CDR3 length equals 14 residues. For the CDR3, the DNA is TGTGCCGGAGCAATGAGGTCAGAGTATTCACCCCTCCACTTT. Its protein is CAGAMRSEYSPLHF.

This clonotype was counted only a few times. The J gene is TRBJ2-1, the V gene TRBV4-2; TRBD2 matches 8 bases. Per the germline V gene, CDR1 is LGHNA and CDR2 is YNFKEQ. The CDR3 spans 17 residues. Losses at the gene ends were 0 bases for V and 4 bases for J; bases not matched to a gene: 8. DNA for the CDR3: TGTGCCAGCAGCCAAGACCGCTTTGCGGGGGGATACAATGAGCAGTTCTTC. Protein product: CASSQDRFAGGYNEQFF.

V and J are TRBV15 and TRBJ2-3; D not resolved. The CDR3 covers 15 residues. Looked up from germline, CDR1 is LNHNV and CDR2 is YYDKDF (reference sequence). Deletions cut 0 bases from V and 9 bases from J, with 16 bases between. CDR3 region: CATSRDLASSHTQYF. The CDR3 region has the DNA TGTGCCACCAGCAGAGATTTGGCCAGTTCCCACACGCAGTATTTT.

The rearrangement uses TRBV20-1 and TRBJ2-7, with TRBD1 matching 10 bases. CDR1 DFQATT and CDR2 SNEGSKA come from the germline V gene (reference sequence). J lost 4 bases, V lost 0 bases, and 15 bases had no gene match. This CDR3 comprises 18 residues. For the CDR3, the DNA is TGCAGTGCTAGAGATCGCTTGAGGGCGGGACAGGGGTTGTACGAGCAGTACTTC. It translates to CSARDRLRAGQGLYEQYF.

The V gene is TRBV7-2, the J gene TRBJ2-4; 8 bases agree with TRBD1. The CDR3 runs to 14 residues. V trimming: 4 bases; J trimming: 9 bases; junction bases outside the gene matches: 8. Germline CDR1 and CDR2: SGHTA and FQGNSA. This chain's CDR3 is CASSSGQGYTIQYF. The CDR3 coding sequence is TGTGCCAGCAGCTCCGGACAGGGCTACACCATTCAGTACTTC.

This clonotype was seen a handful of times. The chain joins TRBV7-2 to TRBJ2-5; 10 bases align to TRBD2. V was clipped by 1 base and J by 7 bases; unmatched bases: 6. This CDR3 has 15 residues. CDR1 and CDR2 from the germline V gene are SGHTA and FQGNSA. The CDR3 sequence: CASSLGLAGQGTQYF. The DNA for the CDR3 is TGTGCCAGCAGCTTAGGACTAGCGGGCCAGGGGACCCAGTACTTC.

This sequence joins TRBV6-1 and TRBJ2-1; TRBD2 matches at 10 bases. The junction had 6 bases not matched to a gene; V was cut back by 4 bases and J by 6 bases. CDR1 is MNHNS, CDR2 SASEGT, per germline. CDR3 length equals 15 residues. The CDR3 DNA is TGTGCCAGCAGTGGGACTAGCGGACCCTGCAATGAGCAGTTCTTC. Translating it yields CASSGTSGPCNEQFF.

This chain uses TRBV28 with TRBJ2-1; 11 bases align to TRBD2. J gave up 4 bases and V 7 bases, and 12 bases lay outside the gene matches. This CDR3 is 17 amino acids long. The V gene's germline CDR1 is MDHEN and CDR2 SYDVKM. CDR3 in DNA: TGTGCCAGCAACTACCCCGGGACTAGCGGACGGTACAATGAGCAGTTCTTC. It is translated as CASNYPGTSGRYNEQFF.

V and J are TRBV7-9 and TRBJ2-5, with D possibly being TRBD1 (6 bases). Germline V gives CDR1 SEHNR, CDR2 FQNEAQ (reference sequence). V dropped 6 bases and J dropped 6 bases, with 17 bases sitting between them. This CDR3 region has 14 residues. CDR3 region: CASSEGGWIQTQYF. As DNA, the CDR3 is TGTGCCAGCAGTGAAGGGGGTTGGATCCAGACCCAGTACTTC.

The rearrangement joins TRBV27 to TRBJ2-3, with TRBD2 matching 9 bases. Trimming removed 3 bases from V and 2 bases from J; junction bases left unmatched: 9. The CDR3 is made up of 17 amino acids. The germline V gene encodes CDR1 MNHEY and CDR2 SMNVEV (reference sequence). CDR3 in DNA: TGTGCCAGCAGTTTTTACACCGGGACTAGCTCCACAGATACGCAGTATTTT. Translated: CASSFYTGTSSTDTQYF.

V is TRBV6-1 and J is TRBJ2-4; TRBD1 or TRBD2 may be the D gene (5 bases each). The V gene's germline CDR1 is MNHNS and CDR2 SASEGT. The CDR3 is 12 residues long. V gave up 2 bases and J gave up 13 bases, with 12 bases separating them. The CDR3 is CASSERGGGQYF. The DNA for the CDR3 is TGTGCCAGCAGTGAAAGGGGTGGCGGGCAGTACTTC.

This chain's CDR3 is CASTRTSGNYEQYF. In DNA, the CDR3 is TGTGCCAGCACCAGGACTAGCGGGAACTACGAGCAGTACTTC. This chain links TRBV7-2 with TRBJ2-7; TRBD2 agrees at 12 bases. V dropped 7 bases and J dropped 3; count of bases not matched to a gene: 4. CDR1 is SGHTA, CDR2 FQGNSA, per germline. The CDR3 is 14 amino acids.

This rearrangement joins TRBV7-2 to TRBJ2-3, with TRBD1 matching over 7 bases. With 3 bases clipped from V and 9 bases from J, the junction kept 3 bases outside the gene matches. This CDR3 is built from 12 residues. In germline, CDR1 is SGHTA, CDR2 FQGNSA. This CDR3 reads CASSFPGQTQYF. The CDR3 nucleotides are TGTGCCAGCAGCTTTCCGGGACAGACGCAGTATTTT.